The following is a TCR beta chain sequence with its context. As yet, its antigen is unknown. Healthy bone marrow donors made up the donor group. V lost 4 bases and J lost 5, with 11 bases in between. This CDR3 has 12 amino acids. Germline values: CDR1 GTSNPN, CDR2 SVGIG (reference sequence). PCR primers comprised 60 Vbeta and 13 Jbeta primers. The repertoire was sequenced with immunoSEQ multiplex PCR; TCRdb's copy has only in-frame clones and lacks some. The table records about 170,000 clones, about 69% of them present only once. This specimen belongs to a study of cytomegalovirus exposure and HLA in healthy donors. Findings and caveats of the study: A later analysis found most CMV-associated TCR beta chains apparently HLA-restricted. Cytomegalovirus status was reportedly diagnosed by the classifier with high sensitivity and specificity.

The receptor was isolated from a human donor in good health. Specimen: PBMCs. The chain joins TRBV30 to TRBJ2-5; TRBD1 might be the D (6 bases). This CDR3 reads CAWKGGGETQYF. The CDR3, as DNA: TGTGCCTGGAAAGGGGGTGGGGAGACCCAGTACTTC.